The 27 T cell receptor beta chains given below trace back to one sample, sequenced in a study of blood T cells in healthy people across ages. Primers used in a second PCR of roughly 7 to 11 cycles were a sample-barcoded 5' primer and a J-beta primer mix. One entry per CDR3 protein, called by TCRdb with MiXCR from the 5' RACE reads. The sample consists of about 640,000 distinct CDR3 sequences, about 53% of them appearing once. The specimen sequenced was blood. The receptors were gathered from a man aged 55 to 69 in good health.

This clonotype was counted only a few times. The chain joins TRBV20-1 to TRBJ1-4, with 8 bases that match TRBD1. The germline V gene encodes CDR1 DFQATT and CDR2 SNEGSKA (reference sequence). The CDR3 covers 13 residues. Here the CDR3 reads CSSQGAANEKLFF. The CDR3 nucleotides read TGCAGCTCCCAGGGGGCAGCGAATGAAAAACTGTTTTTT.

The chain carries TRBV24-1 and TRBJ1-5; unclear D gene. The CDR3 contains 12 residues. The ends were cut back, 4 bases at V and 4 bases at J, with 4 bases in the middle. The germline CDR1 and CDR2 sequences are KGHDR and SFDVKD. The CDR3 reads CATSDPNQPQHF. CDR3 coding DNA: TGTGCCACCAGTGACCCGAATCAGCCCCAGCATTTT.

The J gene is TRBJ1-4, the V gene TRBV5-1, with D unclear. The CDR3 has 14 residues. Trimming shortened V by 4 bases and J by 2 bases, and 9 bases separated the two germline ends. CDR1 is SGHRS, CDR2 YFSETQ, per germline. The CDR3 spells CASSRDGTNEKLFF. In nucleotides, the CDR3 is TGCGCCAGCAGCCGCGACGGCACTAATGAAAAACTGTTTTTT.

This chain links TRBV5-1 with TRBJ2-1; 8 nucleotides line up with TRBD1. The CDR3 has 14 amino acids. Looked up from germline, CDR1 is SGHRS and CDR2 is YFSETQ. J lost 9 bases, V lost 3 bases, and 8 bases had no gene match. The CDR3 sequence is CASSSRTGSSEQFF. CDR3 DNA sequence: TGCGCCAGCAGCTCCCGGACAGGGTCCAGTGAGCAGTTCTTC.

The chain employs TRBV6-2 or TRBV6-3 and TRBJ2-7; D is possibly TRBD1 (5 bases). Trimming left V 10 bases short and J 0 bases short, with 16 bases between. The germline CDR1 and CDR2 sequences are MNHEY and SVGEGT. The CDR3 is 14 residues long. CDR3 nucleotides: TGTGCCATCTTAGGTCCAGGGTTCTCCTACGAGCAGTACTTC. This gives the protein CAILGPGFSYEQYF.

This sequence joins TRBV20-1 and TRBJ2-1; maybe TRBD2 (5 bases). Germline V gene sequence: CDR1 DFQATT, CDR2 SNEGSKA (reference sequence). The CDR3 covers 13 residues. The V gene lost 6 bases and the J gene lost 10 bases, with 19 bases spanning the gap. CDR3 DNA sequence: TGCAGTGCCCACCGGGAAAACACCTACGAGCAGTTCTTC. Translated: CSAHRENTYEQFF.

This chain uses TRBV4-2 with TRBJ2-7; TRBD2 agrees at 8 bases. With 1 base clipped from V and 1 base from J, the junction kept 15 bases outside the gene matches. The germline gives CDR1 LGHNA, CDR2 YNFKEQ. The CDR3 length is 19 residues. DNA for the CDR3: TGTGCCAGCAGCCAAGTTGCGACAACCGGGGGGGGCCTATCCTACGAGCAGTACTTC. Translated: CASSQVATTGGGLSYEQYF.

V is TRBV27 and J is TRBJ2-7; the D gene is possibly TRBD1 (6 bases). This CDR3 spans 13 amino acids. Germline assignment: CDR1 MNHEY and CDR2 SMNVEV (reference sequence). With 6 bases removed from V and 0 bases from J, the gap between germline ends came to 9 bases. This CDR3 is CASRQGYSYEQYF. The CDR3 region has the DNA TGTGCCAGCAGACAGGGTTACTCCTACGAGCAGTACTTC.

This chain uses TRBV7-7 with TRBJ2-5; 10 nucleotides match TRBD1. Trimming cost V 3 bases and J 4 bases; bases outside gene matches: 8. Germline V CDR1 and CDR2: SSHAT, FNYEAQ (reference sequence). The CDR3 runs 16 residues. As DNA, the CDR3 is TGTGCCAGCAGCTTGTCGGCCCGGGACAGGGGAGAGACCCAGTACTTC. This encodes CASSLSARDRGETQYF.

Note on this clonotype: A junction end diverges from the germline sequence, so it may reflect a read error. The gene calls are TRBV20-1 and TRBJ1-1, with D possibly being TRBD1 (5 bases). Germline V gene data show CDR1 as DFQATT and CDR2 as SNEGSKA (reference sequence). The CDR3 has 13 amino acids. The CDR3 is CSATDSLNTVAFF. The CDR3 bases are TGCAGTGCCACCGACAGTCTGAACACTGTAGCTTTCTTT.

The chain has TRBV29-1 and TRBJ2-5; TRBD2 matches 14 bases. Germline-derived CDR1 and CDR2 are SQVTM and ANQGSEA. With V trimmed by 3 bases and J by 5 bases, 8 bases remained unmatched. The CDR3 covers 16 residues. This CDR3 is CSVDKTSGGAGETQYF. CDR3 nucleotide sequence: TGCAGCGTTGACAAGACTAGCGGGGGGGCAGGGGAGACCCAGTACTTC.

The sample holds a few counts of this clonotype. The chain recombines TRBV27 with TRBJ1-2, with TRBD1 as a possible D gene (5 bases). Germline-derived CDR1 and CDR2 are MNHEY and SMNVEV (reference sequence). This CDR3 comprises 13 residues. Trimming left V 2 bases short and J 8 bases short, with 12 bases between. CDR3 bases: TGTGCCAGCAGTTTAGGTCAGGGAAGGGGCTACACCTTC. It specifies CASSLGQGRGYTF.

This rearrangement joins TRBV11-2 to TRBJ2-3, with D unclear. The germline V and J ends were trimmed by 3 bases and 4 bases, with 8 bases remaining between them. The CDR3 extends over 13 amino acids. Germline values: CDR1 SGHAT, CDR2 FQNNGV. CDR3 nucleotides: TGTGCCAGCAGCTTGACCCCTTCAGATACGCAGTATTTT. Residues: CASSLTPSDTQYF. The full variable domain, with the rest looked up from reference TRBV11-2 and TRBJ2-3, is EAGVAQSPRYKIIEKRQSVAFWCNPISGHATLYWYQQILGQGPKLLIQFQNNGVVDDSQLPKDRFSAERLKGVDSTLKIQPAKLEDSAVYLCASSLTPSDTQYFGPGTRLTVL.

The chain joins TRBV7-2 to TRBJ2-7; 13 nucleotides match TRBD2. V trimming: 5 bases; J trimming: 5 bases; junction bases outside the gene matches: 9. CDR3 size: 16 residues. The germline V gene has CDR1 SGHTA and CDR2 FQGNSA. The CDR3 region is CASSRTSGGAPNEQYF. The DNA of the CDR3 is TGTGCCAGCAGCCGGACTAGCGGGGGCGCCCCCAACGAGCAGTACTTC. The full variable domain, its missing parts supplied by reference TRBV7-2 and TRBJ2-7, is GAGVSQSPSNKVTEKGKDVELRCDPISGHTALYWYRQSLGQGLEFLIYFQGNSAPDKSGLPSDRFSAERTGGSVSTLTIQRTQQEDSAVYLCASSRTSGGAPNEQYFGPGTRLTVT.

V gene TRBV10-3 combines with J gene TRBJ2-5; D might be TRBD2 (6 bases). This CDR3 is built from 15 residues. The V gene lost 3 bases and the J gene lost 1 base, with 12 bases spanning the gap. The germline V gene encodes CDR1 ENHRY and CDR2 SYGVKD. CDR3 DNA: TGTGCCATCAGTGAAAGCGGGCAATCCCAAGAGACCCAGTACTTC. Its protein is CAISESGQSQETQYF.

This chain connects TRBV4-1 to TRBJ2-1; 8 nucleotides line up with TRBD1. Losses at the gene ends were 2 bases for V and 3 bases for J; bases not matched to a gene: 6. The CDR3 contains 16 residues. Germline CDR1 reads MGHRA; CDR2 reads YSYEKL. CDR3 sequence (DNA): TGCGCCAGCAGCCAACTGGACAGGGTAGGCTACAATGAGCAGTTCTTC. Its translation: CASSQLDRVGYNEQFF.

The chain links TRBV10-3 to TRBJ2-4, with D perhaps TRBD1 (5 bases). The CDR3 loop spans 15 amino acids. CDR1 is ENHRY, CDR2 SYGVKD, per germline. Trimming took 4 bases from V and 0 from J, leaving 10 bases between them. The CDR3 loop is CAISAAGLAKNIQYF. The CDR3 bases are TGTGCCATCAGTGCGGCAGGGTTAGCCAAAAACATTCAGTACTTC.

The J gene is TRBJ1-2, the V gene TRBV7-2, with TRBD1 identical over 7 bases. J lost 7 bases, V lost 4 bases, and 15 bases had no gene match. This CDR3 region has 16 residues. The V gene's germline CDR1 is SGHTA and CDR2 FQGNSA. The CDR3 spells CASSSARPGGSRGYTF. CDR3 sequence (DNA): TGTGCCAGCAGCTCCGCACGCCCAGGGGGGTCGCGTGGCTACACCTTC.

Of note for this clonotype: The junction differs from germline at one of its ends, possibly a read error. V is TRBV5-1 and J is TRBJ2-2; tentatively, D is TRBD1 (5 bases). The CDR3 spans 15 residues. Germline loops: CDR1 SGHRS, CDR2 YFSETQ. CDR3: CASRLGQGLSGELFF. The CDR3 DNA sequence: TGCGCCAGCAGATTGGGGCAGGGATTGTCCGGGGAGCTGTTTTTT.

The chain uses TRBV12-3 or TRBV12-4 and TRBJ1-1, with D tentatively TRBD1 (6 bases). The V gene lost 4 bases and the J gene lost 5 bases, with 14 bases spanning the gap. The CDR3 contains 14 residues. The CDR3 DNA follows: TGTGCCAGCAGTTCACCCCCGACAGGAACTGAAGCTTTCTTT. This gives the protein CASSSPPTGTEAFF.

This sequence joins TRBV10-3 and TRBJ2-4; no reliable D call. The V end lost 3 bases, the J end lost 3 bases, and 12 bases lay between the germline ends. The CDR3 contains 15 residues. Germline assignment: CDR1 ENHRY and CDR2 SYGVKD. The CDR3 DNA follows: TGTGCCATCAGTGATGGGTCGGGCATCAAAAACATTCAGTACTTC. Its protein product is CAISDGSGIKNIQYF.

A single count supports this clonotype. This chain connects TRBV7-2 to TRBJ2-1, with TRBD1 identical over 7 bases. With the DNA end fitting TRBJ2-7 better, the J assignment may be wrong. The germline V gene has CDR1 SGHTA and CDR2 FQGNSA. CDR3 length: 14 residues. CDR3 sequence (DNA): TGTGCCAGCAGCGCAGGACAGGTCTACAATGAGCAGTACTTC. Its protein is CASSAGQVYNEQYF.

The CDR3 sequence: CASSYSTGSQETQYF. The CDR3 nucleotides are TGTGCCAGCAGTTACTCGACGGGGTCCCAAGAGACCCAGTACTTC. The gene calls are TRBV6-5 and TRBJ2-5; D is perhaps TRBD2 (5 bases). Germline-derived CDR1 and CDR2 are MNHEY and SVGAGI. V was cut by 0 bases and J by 1 base, with 9 bases left in between. This CDR3 has 15 amino acids.

The chain links TRBV9 to TRBJ2-4; D not certain. The assigned J gene may be wrong: the sequence end matches TRBJ2-7 better. The CDR3 loop spans 13 amino acids. The germline V gene encodes CDR1 SGDLS and CDR2 YYNGEE. CDR3 amino acids: CASSPHSAPEQYF. For the CDR3, the DNA is TGTGCCAGCAGCCCCCACTCCGCCCCCGAGCAGTACTTC.

Only a few counts were recorded for this clonotype. The chain employs TRBV7-2 and TRBJ2-7; 9 nucleotides agree with TRBD1. The V and J ends lost 4 bases and 1 base, in that order; junction bases with no gene match: 2. The CDR3 is made up of 14 amino acids. Germline CDR1 SGHTA, CDR2 FQGNSA. CDR3 nucleotide sequence: TGTGCCAGCAGCTGGGACAGGGTGTCCTACGAGCAGTACTTC. As protein: CASSWDRVSYEQYF. Using reference TRBV7-2 and TRBJ2-7 for the parts outside the CDR3, the full variable domain is GAGVSQSPSNKVTEKGKDVELRCDPISGHTALYWYRQSLGQGLEFLIYFQGNSAPDKSGLPSDRFSAERTGGSVSTLTIQRTQQEDSAVYLCASSWDRVSYEQYFGPGTRLTVT.

For this clonotype: A much larger clone differs from this one at a single base, so this may be a read error. This chain joins TRBV3-1 and TRBJ2-7; TRBD2 aligns across 7 bases. The germline V gene has CDR1 LGHDT and CDR2 YNNKEL (reference sequence). Trimming at V came to 2 bases and at J to 10 bases, leaving 20 bases not matched to a gene. The CDR3 extends over 17 amino acids. CDR3 residues: CASSQFRDYRGGEAQYF. The CDR3 region has the DNA TGTGCCAGCAGCCAATTTAGGGACTATCGCGGAGGCGAGGCCCAGTACTTC.

The V and J genes are TRBV28 and TRBJ2-7; D perhaps matches TRBD1 (5 bases). The germline V and J ends were trimmed by 5 bases and 5 bases, with 16 bases remaining between them. Per the germline V gene, CDR1 is MDHEN and CDR2 is SYDVKM. The length of the CDR3 is 14 residues. The CDR3, as DNA: TGTGCCAGCAGTGTACCACAGGTCGGCCACGAGCAGTACTTC. It codes for CASSVPQVGHEQYF.